Shown below are 30 T cell receptor beta chains from a single sample sequenced in a study of OX40 agonist ivuxolimab in advanced cancers. TCRdb's table, derived via immunoSEQ multiplex PCR, lists solely in-frame clones and lacks some. The sample lists roughly 68,000 clones, roughly nine tenths occurring once. Specimen: CD4+ or CD8+ T cells sorted from blood, collected in a trial of the OX40 agonist ivuxolimab. All receptors derive from an adult with an advanced solid tumor such as melanoma, head and neck, liver or kidney cancer.

This clone has just one count. The chain has TRBV6-5 and TRBJ2-5, with 8 bases aligning to TRBD2. Looked up from germline, CDR1 is MNHEY and CDR2 is SVGAGI. V dropped 5 bases and J dropped 5; count of bases not matched to a gene: 4. There are 13 residues in the CDR3. CDR3 bases: TGTGCCAGCAGTACGGGGGGGTGGGAGACCCAGTACTTC. Translated, it gives CASSTGGWETQYF.

The genes are TRBV2 and TRBJ2-1; 8 nucleotides align to TRBD2. Per germline, CDR1 SNHLY and CDR2 FYNNEI. CDR3 size: 16 residues. Trimming cost V 3 bases and J 2 bases; bases outside gene matches: 6. This chain's CDR3 is CASSDPTSGAYNEQFF. CDR3 bases: TGTGCCAGCAGTGACCCCACTAGCGGCGCCTACAATGAGCAGTTCTTC. The whole variable domain, filled in from reference TRBV2 and TRBJ2-1, reads EPEVTQTPSHQVTQMGQEVILRCVPISNHLYFYWYRQILGQKVEFLVSFYNNEISEKSEIFDDQFSVERPDGSNFTLKIRSTKLEDSAMYFCASSDPTSGAYNEQFFGPGTRLTVL.

This chain uses TRBV15 with TRBJ2-2; D call uncertain. V shed 0 bases and J shed 3 bases, with 5 bases lying between them. This CDR3 region has 14 residues. Germline V gives CDR1 LNHNV, CDR2 YYDKDF (reference sequence). CDR3 amino acids: CATSREGYTGELFF. In nucleotides, the CDR3 is TGTGCCACCAGCAGAGAAGGGTACACCGGGGAGCTGTTTTTT. The full variable domain, in which reference TRBV15 and TRBJ2-2 provide the parts outside the CDR3, is DAMVIQNPRYQVTQFGKPVTLSCSQTLNHNVMYWYQQKSSQAPKLLFHYYDKDFNNEADTPDNFQSRRPNTSFCFLDIRSPGLGDTAMYLCATSREGYTGELFFGEGSRLTVL.

The chain uses TRBV18 and TRBJ2-1; D may correspond to TRBD1 or TRBD2 (7 bases each). CDR1 is KGHSH and CDR2 is LQKENI in the germline V gene. This CDR3 has 15 amino acids. V was pared by 2 bases and J by 6 bases, with 14 bases between. In DNA, the CDR3 is TGTGCCAGCTCACCAGTCAGGGGGACTACCAATGAGCAGTTCTTC. Protein sequence: CASSPVRGTTNEQFF. The full variable domain, its missing parts supplied by reference TRBV18 and TRBJ2-1, is NAGVMQNPRHLVRRRGQEARLRCSPMKGHSHVYWYRQLPEEGLKFMVYLQKENIIDESGMPKERFSAEFPKEGPSILRIQQVVRGDSAAYFCASSPVRGTTNEQFFGPGTRLTVL.

The V and J genes are TRBV13 and TRBJ2-7; 10 bases match TRBD2. The germline V gene encodes CDR1 PRHDT and CDR2 FYEKMQ (reference sequence). Trimming removed 4 bases from V and 5 bases from J; junction bases left unmatched: 8. This CDR3 has 15 amino acids. CDR3 DNA: TGTGCCAGCAGCTCTCTAGCGGGAGTGGGGCACGAGCAGTACTTC. Amino acids: CASSSLAGVGHEQYF.

This clone was observed a single time. The chain has TRBV19 and TRBJ1-5, with no clear D. Trimming stripped 3 bases from V and 3 bases from J, with 9 bases between. The CDR3 contains 14 residues. Germline V gene data show CDR1 as LNHDA and CDR2 as SQIVND (reference sequence). The CDR3 here is CASSIRGYNQPQHF. DNA for the CDR3: TGTGCCAGTAGTATCCGGGGTTACAATCAGCCCCAGCATTTT.

This chain links TRBV7-9 with TRBJ2-1; D not resolved. The CDR3 consists of 15 residues. Germline-derived CDR1 and CDR2 are SEHNR and FQNEAQ (reference sequence). Trimming took off 5 bases at V and 9 bases at J, with 20 bases between the two ends. The CDR3 coding sequence is TGTGCCAGCAGCCCTAGTGGATGGTCCGAGAGTGAGCAGTTCTTC. Its translation is CASSPSGWSESEQFF. The full variable domain, with the rest looked up from reference TRBV7-9 and TRBJ2-1, is DTGVSQNPRHKITKRGQNVTFRCDPISEHNRLYWYRQTLGQGPEFLTYFQNEAQLEKSRLLSDRFSAERPKGSFSTLEIQRTEQGDSAMYLCASSPSGWSESEQFFGPGTRLTVL.

The chain links TRBV5-1 to TRBJ2-3; 12 nucleotides match TRBD2. Germline V lookup: CDR1 SGHRS, CDR2 YFSETQ. The CDR3 covers 15 residues. J was trimmed by 5 bases and V by 5 bases; bases with no gene match: 6. The CDR3 nucleotides read TGCGCCAGCAGTAGTCTAGCGGGGGGGCAAGATACGCAGTATTTT. Amino acid sequence: CASSSLAGGQDTQYF. Complete variable domain (other parts from reference TRBV5-1 and TRBJ2-3): KAGVTQTPRYLIKTRGQQVTLSCSPISGHRSVSWYQQTPGQGLQFLFEYFSETQRNKGNFPGRFSGRQFSNSRSEMNVSTLELGDSALYLCASSSLAGGQDTQYFGPGTRLTVL.

The gene calls are TRBV5-1 and TRBJ2-7; possible D gene TRBD1, 6 bases. V was cut by 4 bases and J by 2 bases, with 13 bases left in between. The CDR3 runs to 14 residues. Germline CDR1 and CDR2: SGHRS and YFSETQ. Written as DNA, the CDR3 is TGCGCCAGCAGCGCCGGACAGAGCCCCTACGAGCAGTACTTC. The encoded protein is CASSAGQSPYEQYF.

The J gene is TRBJ2-4, the V gene TRBV19; TRBD1 matches 7 bases. CDR1 is LNHDA, CDR2 SQIVND, per germline (reference sequence). The V and J ends lost 5 bases and 0 bases, in that order; junction bases with no gene match: 16. This CDR3 has 19 amino acids. In DNA, the CDR3 is TGTGCCAGTAGTCAAGACAGGGCTTCACAAATCCTAGCCAAAAACATTCAGTACTTC. This gives the protein CASSQDRASQILAKNIQYF.

The sample holds a few counts of this clone. J is TRBJ2-3 and V is TRBV30; tentatively, D is TRBD2 (5 bases). The CDR3 runs to 13 residues. Trimming took off 2 bases at V and 6 bases at J, with 12 bases between the two ends. Per the germline V gene, CDR1 is GTSNPN and CDR2 is SVGIG (reference sequence). Written as DNA, the CDR3 is TGTGCCTGGAGTTATCTTCGCGGGGATACGCAGTATTTT. Translated: CAWSYLRGDTQYF.

The chain combines TRBV19 with TRBJ1-1, with 9 bases lining up with TRBD1. Losses at the gene ends were 3 bases for V and 0 bases for J; bases not matched to a gene: 8. Germline lookup yields CDR1 LNHDA and CDR2 SQIVND (reference sequence). This CDR3 spans 17 amino acids. CDR3 coding DNA: TGTGCCAGTAGTATCGGACAGGGGCCTCCTCTGAACACTGAAGCTTTCTTT. Residues: CASSIGQGPPLNTEAFF. The entire variable domain, with the rest obtained from reference TRBV19 and TRBJ1-1, is as follows: DGGITQSPKYLFRKEGQNVTLSCEQNLNHDAMYWYRQDPGQGLRLIYYSQIVNDFQKGDIAEGYSVSREKKESFPLTVTSAQKNPTAFYLCASSIGQGPPLNTEAFFGQGTRLTVV.

J is TRBJ2-5 and V is TRBV5-4; 11 positions agree with TRBD2. This CDR3 region has 16 residues. Germline loops: CDR1 SGHNT, CDR2 YYREEE (reference sequence). Losses at the gene ends were 0 bases for V and 5 bases for J; bases not matched to a gene: 6. For the CDR3, the DNA is TGTGCCAGCAGCTTGGCCCATAGCGGGAGGGAGGAGACCCAGTACTTC. This sequence encodes CASSLAHSGREETQYF.

The rearrangement links TRBV5-4 to TRBJ1-2; TRBD1 matches 7 bases. Germline V CDR1 and CDR2: SGHNT, YYREEE (reference sequence). The V segment lost 4 bases and the J segment 3 bases; nucleotides outside the gene matches: 3. The CDR3 loop spans 13 amino acids. CDR3 loop: CASSPQGDYGYTF. CDR3 in DNA: TGTGCCAGCAGCCCGCAGGGGGACTATGGCTACACCTTC.

The sample holds one count of this clone. The chain carries TRBV10-1 and TRBJ2-1; perhaps TRBD2 as D (5 bases). V dropped 0 bases and J dropped 7 bases, with 10 bases sitting between them. This CDR3 region has 14 residues. The V gene's germline CDR1 is WNHNN and CDR2 SYGVQD (reference sequence). CDR3 loop: CASSESGADNEQFF. Here the CDR3 DNA reads TGCGCCAGCAGTGAGTCGGGAGCGGATAATGAGCAGTTCTTC.

The chain links TRBV7-9 to TRBJ2-5; TRBD1 agrees at 10 bases. In germline, CDR1 is SEHNR, CDR2 FQNEAQ (reference sequence). The J segment lost 3 bases and the V segment lost 5 bases, leaving 9 bases of the junction unmatched. The CDR3 loop spans 16 amino acids. Here the CDR3 reads CASSARDRGMEETQYF. The CDR3 nucleotides read TGTGCCAGCAGCGCCCGGGACAGGGGAATGGAAGAGACCCAGTACTTC.

Only one count was recorded for this clone. The chain employs TRBV27 and TRBJ1-2; the D gene is possibly TRBD1 (5 bases). The V end lost 6 bases, the J end lost 0 bases, and 5 bases lay between the germline ends. Germline V gene sequence: CDR1 MNHEY, CDR2 SMNVEV (reference sequence). CDR3 length equals 12 residues. The CDR3 protein is CASRGANYGYTF. The DNA of the CDR3 is TGTGCCAGCAGGGGGGCTAACTATGGCTACACCTTC.

This rearrangement joins TRBV7-8 to TRBJ1-1, with D hard to call. V lost 1 base and J 5 bases, leaving 5 bases between the germline ends. Germline lookup yields CDR1 SGHVS and CDR2 FQNEAQ. The length of the CDR3 is 12 residues. CDR3 in amino acids: CASSLDKTEAFF. The CDR3 DNA reads TGTGCCAGCAGCTTAGACAAGACTGAAGCTTTCTTT.

The chain links TRBV4-1 to TRBJ2-1; 9 nucleotides line up with TRBD1. CDR1 and CDR2 (germline): MGHRA, YSYEKL. With 4 bases clipped from V and 8 bases from J, the junction kept 6 bases outside the gene matches. The CDR3 runs to 14 residues. The CDR3 here is CASSPGQGGYEQFF. In DNA form, the CDR3 reads TGCGCCAGCAGCCCGGGACAGGGCGGCTATGAGCAGTTCTTC.

The rearrangement links TRBV27 to TRBJ2-3; D gene ambiguous. The CDR3 is made up of 15 amino acids. With 7 bases removed from V and 0 bases from J, the gap between germline ends came to 14 bases. The germline CDR1 and CDR2 sequences are MNHEY and SMNVEV (reference sequence). CDR3 in DNA: TGTGCCAGCAATCCCGACACCACTAGCACAGATACGCAGTATTTT. It yields the protein CASNPDTTSTDTQYF.

The V and J genes are TRBV5-5 and TRBJ2-1; D is unresolved. The ends were cut back, 2 bases at V and 8 bases at J, with 11 bases in the middle. There are 13 residues in the CDR3. The germline V gene encodes CDR1 SGHKS and CDR2 YYEKEE (reference sequence). CDR3 bases: TGTGCCAGCAGCTTATTGGGGTTGGATGAGCAGTTCTTC. Protein product: CASSLLGLDEQFF.

The V and J genes are TRBV5-5 and TRBJ1-5; D uncertain. V was pared by 0 bases and J by 3 bases, with 7 bases between. The CDR3 totals 14 residues. Germline V CDR1 and CDR2: SGHKS, YYEKEE (reference sequence). The CDR3 coding sequence is TGTGCCAGCAGCTTGGCGGGAAACAATCAGCCCCAGCATTTT. It specifies CASSLAGNNQPQHF.

The chain uses TRBV5-1 and TRBJ1-4; tentatively, D is TRBD1 (6 bases). Between the trimmed V and J ends, which lost 2 bases and 8 bases, there was a span of 16 bases. Germline CDR1 SGHRS, CDR2 YFSETQ. The CDR3 is made up of 15 amino acids. CDR3 in amino acids: CASSFSPGQGEKLFF. For the CDR3, the DNA is TGCGCCAGCAGCTTTTCGCCTGGCCAGGGGGAAAAACTGTTTTTT.

The V and J genes are TRBV7-6 and TRBJ1-6; D not certain. From germline, CDR1 is SGHVS and CDR2 FNYEAQ. The CDR3 runs 13 residues. V was trimmed by 5 bases and J by 13 bases, leaving 15 bases between them. This chain's CDR3 is CASSQGPWAPLHF. In DNA, the CDR3 is TGTGCCAGCAGCCAAGGGCCTTGGGCGCCCCTCCACTTT.

The chain links TRBV27 to TRBJ2-7; maybe TRBD2 (7 bases). This CDR3 has 15 residues. The V gene's germline CDR1 is MNHEY and CDR2 SMNVEV (reference sequence). Trimming left V 5 bases short and J 6 bases short, with 20 bases between. CDR3 DNA sequence: TGTGCCAGCAGTCTCACCCCGGGGGGCAGGGCCGAGCAGTACTTC. Its translation is CASSLTPGGRAEQYF.

This chain uses TRBV9 with TRBJ2-7, with 9 nucleotides matching TRBD1. This CDR3 is 15 amino acids long. CDR1 and CDR2 from the germline V gene are SGDLS and YYNGEE. After removal of 3 bases from V and 5 bases from J, the junction contained 9 bases not matched to a gene. CDR3 in DNA: TGTGCCAGCAGCGAAACCGGGACAGGGTGGGACGAGCAGTACTTC. This sequence encodes CASSETGTGWDEQYF. The full variable domain, rest sourced from reference TRBV9 and TRBJ2-7, is DSGVTQTPKHLITATGQRVTLRCSPRSGDLSVYWYQQSLDQGLQFLIQYYNGEERAKGNILERFSAQQFPDLHSELNLSSLELGDSALYFCASSETGTGWDEQYFGPGTRLTVT.

The CDR3 nucleotides read TGTGCCAGCAGCAGAGCGGATAAGGTGTTTTTT. Its translation: CASSRADKVFF. The chain employs TRBV7-9 and TRBJ1-4; D is unclear. The length of the CDR3 is 11 residues. V was cut by 5 bases and J by 15 bases, with 13 bases left in between. Germline loops: CDR1 SEHNR, CDR2 FQNEAQ (reference sequence). Together with reference TRBV7-9 and TRBJ1-4, the CDR3 gives the full variable domain: DTGVSQNPRHKITKRGQNVTFRCDPISEHNRLYWYRQTLGQGPEFLTYFQNEAQLEKSRLLSDRFSAERPKGSFSTLEIQRTEQGDSAMYLCASSRADKVFFGSGTQLSVL.

The rearrangement uses TRBV7-9 and TRBJ2-7; perhaps D is TRBD1 or TRBD2 (5 bases each). The CDR3 runs to 16 residues. In germline, CDR1 is SEHNR, CDR2 FQNEAQ (reference sequence). Trimming removed 5 bases at V and 3 bases at J, with 20 bases between. Written as DNA, the CDR3 is TGTGCCAGCAGCACTTACGGGGCAGCGGCGGACTACGAGCAGTACTTC. Amino acids: CASSTYGAAADYEQYF.

V and J are TRBV10-3 and TRBJ1-4; D gene uncertain. Germline CDR1 and CDR2: ENHRY and SYGVKD. The CDR3 consists of 16 residues. Deletions cut 0 bases from V and 4 bases from J, with 12 bases between. Here the CDR3 reads CAISESSPGNNEKLFF. The CDR3 region has the DNA TGTGCCATCAGTGAGTCGAGCCCTGGCAATAATGAAAAACTGTTTTTT.

The chain has TRBV7-7 and TRBJ2-5; 7 nucleotides line up with TRBD2. V lost 5 bases and J lost 3; bases outside the gene matches: 3. The CDR3 contains 13 residues. Germline assignment: CDR1 SSHAT and CDR2 FNYEAQ (reference sequence). CDR3 loop: CASSPSGKETQYF. The CDR3 DNA reads TGTGCCAGCAGCCCGAGCGGGAAAGAGACCCAGTACTTC.